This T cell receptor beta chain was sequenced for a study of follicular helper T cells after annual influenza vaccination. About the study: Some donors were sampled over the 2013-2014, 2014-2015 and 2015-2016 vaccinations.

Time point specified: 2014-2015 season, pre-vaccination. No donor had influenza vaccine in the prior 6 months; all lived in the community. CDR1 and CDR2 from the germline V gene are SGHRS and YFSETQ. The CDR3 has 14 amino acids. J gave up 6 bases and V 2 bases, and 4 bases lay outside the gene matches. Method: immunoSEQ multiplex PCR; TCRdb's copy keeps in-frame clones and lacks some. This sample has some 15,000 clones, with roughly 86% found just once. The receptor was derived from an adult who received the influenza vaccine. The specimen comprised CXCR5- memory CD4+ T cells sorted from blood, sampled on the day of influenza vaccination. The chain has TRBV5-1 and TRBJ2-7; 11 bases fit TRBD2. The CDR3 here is CASSLALAGAEQYF. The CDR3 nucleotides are TGCGCCAGCAGCTTAGCACTAGCGGGGGCCGAGCAGTACTTC.